A selection of T cell receptor beta chains follows, all from one sample in a study of blood T cell repertoires in COVID-19. Profiling relied on immunoSEQ multiplex PCR, and the TCRdb table lists in-frame clones only, not all of them. The table records 150,000 or so clones, about four fifths of them present only once. Source material: peripheral blood. These receptor sequences come from a woman aged 60-70 years with acute or convalescent COVID-19. Both conserved end residues are part of each CDR3. A D gene is named only where the DNA matches it firmly. Some rows have no size entry. The others give once, few or many, or a class for an expanded clone.

V	D	J	size	DNA	CDR3
TRBV10-2	.	TRBJ2-1	.	TGCGCCAGCGCACAGGGTACGACCAATGAGCAGTTCTTC	CASAQGTTNEQFF
TRBV25-1	.	TRBJ1-3	.	TGTGCCAGCAGTGAAGGTGGAGGGTTTGGAAACACCATATATTTT	CASSEGGGFGNTIYF
TRBV5-1	.	TRBJ2-2	.	TGCGCCAGCAGCCCAGGGGGGATCGGGGAGCTGTTTTTT	CASSPGGIGELFF
TRBV7-2	.	TRBJ2-5	.	TGTGCCAGCAGTCCCCCAGGACTACAAGAGACCCAGTACTTC	CASSPPGLQETQYF
TRBV30	.	TRBJ1-1	.	TGTGCCTGGAGACCGCGGGGGGGAGGAACTGAAGCTTTCTTT	CAWRPRGGGTEAFF
TRBV19	.	TRBJ2-1	.	TGTGCCAGTGCGGTGAATTACAATGAGCAGTTCTTC	CASAVNYNEQFF
TRBV27	.	TRBJ1-6	.	TGTGCCAGCAGCCTCTCGTCACCCCTCCACTTT	CASSLSSPLHF
TRBV5-6	TRBD1	TRBJ2-1	.	TGTGCCAGTTTACAGGGGGCTAACAATGAGCAGTTCTTC	CASLQGANNEQFF
TRBV10-1	.	TRBJ1-6	.	TGCGCCAGCAGTGAGTCGGGGCACGATTCACCCCTCCACTTT	CASSESGHDSPLHF
TRBV9	.	TRBJ1-5	.	TGTGCCAGCAGCCCACAGGGCAGCAATCAGCCCCAGCATTTT	CASSPQGSNQPQHF
TRBV10-1	.	TRBJ1-1	.	TGCGCCAGCAGTGAGACCCGGGGGGGGTGGACTGAAGCTTTCTTT	CASSETRGGWTEAFF
TRBV19	TRBD1	TRBJ1-2	.	TGTGCCAGTACCATTCAGACAGGGGATCGGGCTAACTATGGCTACACCTTC	CASTIQTGDRANYGYTF
TRBV5-1	.	TRBJ2-6	.	TGCGCCAGCAGCTTGGATACTGGGGCCAACGTCCTGACTTTC	CASSLDTGANVLTF
TRBV27	TRBD1	TRBJ1-5	.	TGTGCCAGCAGTTTACTCGGACAGGTCAATCAGCCCCAGCATTTT	CASSLLGQVNQPQHF
TRBV30	.	TRBJ1-3	.	TGTGCCTGGACCCCAATCCGGGACTTCGGCTCTGGAAACACCATATATTTT	CAWTPIRDFGSGNTIYF
TRBV19	TRBD1	TRBJ1-4	.	TGTGCCAGTAGTGTAACAGGGGGTGCGACTAATGAAAAACTGTTTTTT	CASSVTGGATNEKLFF
TRBV5-4	.	TRBJ2-1	once	TGTGCCAGCAGTTCGTCCCTCACTTCTTACAATGAGCAGTTCTTC	CASSSSLTSYNEQFF
TRBV7-6	.	TRBJ1-1	once	TGTGCCAGCAGCTTAAGGGGTAGTGCTGGCTCATACTCTAACACTGAAGCTTTCTTT	CASSLRGSAGSYSNTEAFF
TRBV29-1	.	TRBJ2-3	.	TGCAGCGTTGAAGGGGGCCAAAGCACAGATACGCAGTATTTT	CSVEGGQSTDTQYF
TRBV6-1	.	TRBJ1-4	.	TGTGCCAGCAGTGAAGTTCGGGGGTCACTTCGGGAAAAACTGTTTTTT	CASSEVRGSLREKLFF